This TCR beta chain was profiled in a study of T-cell memory formation after mild COVID-19. The study, taken as a whole, reports: There was no confirmation that second-wave clones peaking on day 37 were SARS-CoV-2 specific.

As for this clonotype: Antigen: not known.

Germline-derived CDR1 and CDR2 are SGHRS and YFSETQ. This CDR3 has 14 residues. With 4 bases clipped from V and 2 bases from J, the junction kept 6 bases outside the gene matches. TCRdb re-derived calls from the 5' RACE reads in MiXCR, one entry per CDR3 protein. The sample lists roughly 600,000 distinct CDR3 sequences; 15% to 20% were seen once. The clonotype comes from an adult woman who had mild COVID-19 (a few samples of this study predate the infection). Cell type and time point are not known. Sequences were obtained from PBMCs or a T cell subset sorted from them (not recorded which). The chain carries TRBV5-1 and TRBJ2-7; 7 nucleotides align to TRBD1. The CDR3 here is CASSRRQGPYEQYF. In DNA, the CDR3 is TGCGCCAGCAGCCGCAGACAGGGACCCTACGAGCAGTACTTC.